This record concerns one TCR beta chain sequence. Antigen: not known. Profiled with immunoSEQ multiplex PCR; TCRdb holds only in-frame clones, not every one. The sample has about 110,000 clones, roughly 90% seen once; the top ten hold around 17%. Time point given: cycle 4 day 1 (C4D1), after six to seven weeks of nivolumab. Every patient had relapsed following autologous stem cell transplantation, and cohorts differed in brentuximab vedotin exposure. Patients showed best responses of complete response, partial response or progressive disease. The sample is drawn from a study of PD-1 blockade in classical Hodgkin lymphoma. Overall study findings and caveats: Reports indicated that newly diagnosed patients had lower baseline TCR diversity than healthy donors did. CD4+ TCR diversity climbed significantly by C4D1, unlike CD8+ TCR diversity. It was among complete responders that baseline diversity resembled that of newly diagnosed patients.

CDR1 MGHDK and CDR2 SYGVNS come from the germline V gene. V was pared by 8 bases and J by 0 bases, with 11 bases between. CDR3 length: 15 amino acids. The chain uses TRBV25-1 and TRBJ2-6; D remains unclear. The sample consisted of peripheral blood mononuclear cells (PBMCs), taken before the fourth cycle of nivolumab. The sequence derives from a human donor with classical Hodgkin lymphoma. The CDR3 DNA sequence: TGTGCCAGCTACCTAACCAGCTCTGGGGCCAACGTCCTGACTTTC. This gives the protein CASYLTSSGANVLTF. Complete variable domain (other parts from reference TRBV25-1 and TRBJ2-6): EADIYQTPRYLVIGTGKKITLECSQTMGHDKMYWYQQDPGMELHLIHYSYGVNSTEKGDLSSESTVSRIRTEHFPLTLESARPSHTSQYLCASYLTSSGANVLTFGAGSRLTVL.